Reported below is one TCR beta chain. The specificity of this receptor is unknown. No quality values exist for individual bases; no much larger clone is one base distant. TCRbeta CDR3 regions were amplified from genomic DNA using the immunoSEQ Assay, a bias-controlled multiplex PCR. From the authors' description of their analysis: The number of nucleated cells in each sample was estimated from the amplification of reference gene primers within the assay. Sequence reads were collapsed and filtered to measure the absolute abundance of every unique TCRbeta CDR3 rearrangement. Productive Simpson clonality was computed per sample as the square root of Simpson's diversity index over productive rearrangements. Held by TCRdb, this immuneACCESS table contains in-frame sequences only and omits some clones. Under half of the omission traces to an unresolved V gene where checked; the cause of the rest is unknown. V and J calls and clone size are given by that table; D and trimming were obtained from the DNA. For this sample the table gives 150,000 or so clones, of which roughly 79% were detected only once. The ten largest clones represent around 2.9% of the sample.

Participants in the prospective study were aged about 18 to 89 years, lived in 20 to 30 United States geographic areas, and enrolled through a virtual design. Cohort assignment in the prospective study relied on participant-reported clinical history from a screening survey and a study questionnaire. ImmuneRACE Cohort 3 recovered participants were defined by two consecutive negative NP/OP PCR tests, healthcare professional clearance, or symptom resolution. Mobile phlebotomists in the prospective study collected whole blood, serum and a nasopharyngeal or oropharyngeal swab from every participant. Participants in the prospective study had the option to provide additional blood draws and questionnaires over a roughly 2-month period. Before DNA extraction, prospective study blood samples were shipped either frozen or at room temperature. The entry originates in a study of blood T cell repertoires in COVID-19 (dated by TCRdb to the early 2020s). Study-level background: Collaborator samples came from the United States, Italy and Spain and covered acute and convalescent phases of COVID-19. The prospective study material was composed of cDNA or gDNA derived from T cells, B-cell-depleted T cells, or PBMCs. Deeply sampled blood TCRbeta repertoires from subjects exposed to, actively infected with, or recovered from COVID-19 were included in the dataset. The repertoires were released in a freely available public database meant as a resource for research on the immune response to SARS-CoV-2. The samples were drawn from the first 160 participants of the ongoing ImmuneRACE study and from 1,200 or so subjects provided by 6 global collaborators. A de-identified subject ID, COVID-19 status, age in years and sex were almost always included in the sample metadata. Where HLA class I and class II types were available, the types were taken from metadata supplied by the sample provider, not from assay-based typing. General conclusions and limits of the study: The amount of clinical and demographic metadata varied by source and participant and was provided uncurated.

V sheds 5 bases and J sheds 2 bases, leaving 8 bases between their ends. CDR1 SGHRS and CDR2 YFSETQ were looked up in the germline V gene. The CDR3 runs 12 residues from the cysteine to the phenylalanine. The sequence is cut down to CDR3 DNA, 36 bases in frame from base 1. The sequencing sample was made of PBMCs or T cells enriched from blood (not recorded which). The chain links TRBV5-1 with TRBJ2-7; no D gene call is confident. The clonotype originates from a woman aged 45 to 65 who had recovered from COVID-19. This receptor has the CDR3 CASSFTAYEQYF. The sequenced DNA: TGCGCCAGCAGTTTCACTGCCTACGAGCAGTACTTC. When the CDR3 is completed using the reference TRBV5-1 and TRBJ2-7 genes on either side, the full variable domain is KAGVTQTPRYLIKTRGQQVTLSCSPISGHRSVSWYQQTPGQGLQFLFEYFSETQRNKGNFPGRFSGRQFSNSRSEMNVSTLELGDSALYLCASSFTAYEQYFGPGTRLTVT.